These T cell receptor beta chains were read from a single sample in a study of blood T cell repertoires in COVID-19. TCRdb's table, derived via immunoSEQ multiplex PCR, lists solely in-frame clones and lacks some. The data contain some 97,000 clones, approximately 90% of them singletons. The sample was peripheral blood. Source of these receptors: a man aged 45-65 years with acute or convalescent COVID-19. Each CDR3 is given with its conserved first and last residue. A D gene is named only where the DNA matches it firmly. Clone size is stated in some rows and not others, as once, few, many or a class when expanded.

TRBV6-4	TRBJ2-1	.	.	CASSEGTGGQFF	TGTGCCAGCAGTGAAGGGACTGGGGGGCAGTTCTTC
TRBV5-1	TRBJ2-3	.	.	CASSLRRGTDTQYF	TGCGCCAGCAGCCTAAGACGGGGAACAGATACGCAGTATTTT
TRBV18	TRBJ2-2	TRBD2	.	CASSPAAGSLAGAGELFF	TGTGCCAGCTCACCAGCTGCCGGGTCCCTAGCGGGAGCCGGGGAGCTGTTTTTT
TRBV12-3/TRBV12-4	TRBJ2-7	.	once	CASSFLIYEQYF	TGTGCCAGCAGTTTCTTGATCTACGAGCAATACTTC
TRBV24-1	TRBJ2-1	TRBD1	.	CATSDFGTGVKEQFF	TGTGCCACCAGTGATTTCGGGACAGGGGTCAAGGAGCAGTTCTTC
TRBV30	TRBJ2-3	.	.	CAWSPSGADTQYF	TGTGCCTGGAGTCCCTCGGGGGCAGATACGCAGTATTTT
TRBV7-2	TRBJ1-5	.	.	CASSTTGGAGNQPQHF	TGTGCCAGCAGCACCACAGGAGGGGCGGGCAATCAGCCCCAGCATTTT
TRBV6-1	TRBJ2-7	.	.	CASSEAQARYEQYF	TGTGCCAGCAGTGAAGCCCAGGCTCGATACGAGCAGTACTTC
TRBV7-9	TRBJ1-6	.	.	CASRGGDTYNSPLHF	TGTGCCAGCAGAGGGGGGGACACCTATAATTCACCCCTCCACTTT
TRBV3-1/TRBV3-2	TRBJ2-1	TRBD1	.	CASSQDVGDRGRVTYNEQFF	TGTGCCAGCAGCCAAGATGTAGGAGACAGGGGTCGAGTTACCTACAATGAGCAGTTCTTC
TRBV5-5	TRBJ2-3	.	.	CASSLGSGSGTQYF	TGTGCCAGCAGCTTGGGTAGCGGTTCAGGTACGCAGTATTTT
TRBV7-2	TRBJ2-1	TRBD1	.	CASSFLGQGYEQFF	TGTGCCAGCAGCTTCCTAGGACAGGGCTATGAGCAGTTCTTC
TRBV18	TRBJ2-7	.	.	CASSREFYEQYF	TGTGCCAGCTCCAGGGAATTCTACGAGCAGTACTTC
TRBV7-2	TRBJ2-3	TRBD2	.	CASSGTYGTSATDTQYF	TGTGCCAGCAGCGGCACGTATGGGACTAGCGCAACAGATACGCAGTATTTT
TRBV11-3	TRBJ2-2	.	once	CASSLVSSGTGELFF	TGTGCCAGCAGCCTAGTTAGCTCGGGCACCGGGGAGCTGTTTTTT
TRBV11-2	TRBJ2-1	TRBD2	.	CASSLVIAGFYNEQFF	TGTGCCAGCAGCCTCGTCATAGCGGGATTCTACAATGAGCAGTTCTTC
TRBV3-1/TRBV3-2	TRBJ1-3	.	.	CASSHREAGNTIYF	TGTGCCAGCAGCCACCGAGAGGCGGGAAACACCATATATTTT
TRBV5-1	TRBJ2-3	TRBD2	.	CASSLDPPSGSGISFTDTQYF	TGCGCCAGCAGCTTGGATCCCCCGAGTGGTAGCGGGATATCTTTCACAGATACGCAGTATTTT
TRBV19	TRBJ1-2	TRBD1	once	CASSIVGEGARLVGYTF	TGTGCCAGTAGTATAGTAGGAGAGGGGGCGAGGTTGGTTGGCTACACCTTC
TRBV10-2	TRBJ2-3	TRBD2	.	CASRGLGLADTQYF	TGCGCCAGCAGGGGACTAGGACTGGCAGATACGCAGTATTTT
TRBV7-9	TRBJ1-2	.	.	CASSSIAYRAFNYGYTF	TGTGCCAGCAGCTCAATCGCTTACAGGGCTTTCAACTATGGCTACACCTTC
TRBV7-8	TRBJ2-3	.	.	CASSSAQGTDTQYF	TGTGCCAGCAGCAGTGCCCAGGGCACAGATACGCAGTATTTT
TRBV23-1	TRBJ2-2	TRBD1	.	CASSPPGQGADTGELFF	TGCGCCAGCAGTCCTCCGGGACAGGGCGCGGACACCGGGGAGCTGTTTTTT
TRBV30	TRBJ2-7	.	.	CAWSELAEQYF	TGTGCCTGGAGTGAACTAGCTGAGCAGTACTTC
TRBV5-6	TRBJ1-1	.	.	CASSWNRALEAFF	TGTGCCAGCAGTTGGAACAGGGCACTTGAAGCTTTCTTT
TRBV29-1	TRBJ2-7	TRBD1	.	CSVEATGDYEQYF	TGCAGCGTTGAGGCGACAGGGGACTACGAGCAGTACTTC
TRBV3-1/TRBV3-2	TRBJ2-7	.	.	CASSQGGRGVEQYF	TGTGCCAGCAGCCAAGGGGGCAGGGGGGTCGAGCAGTACTTC
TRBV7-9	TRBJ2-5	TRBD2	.	CASSLGGLAGSETQYF	TGTGCCAGCAGCTTAGGCGGACTAGCGGGATCAGAGACCCAGTACTTC
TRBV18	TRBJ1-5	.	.	CASSPTGVGGNQPQHF	TGTGCCAGCTCCCCCACCGGGGTTGGGGGCAATCAGCCCCAGCATTTT
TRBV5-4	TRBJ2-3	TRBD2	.	CASSLKLAGGADTQYF	TGTGCCAGCAGCTTAAAACTAGCGGGAGGTGCAGATACGCAGTATTTT
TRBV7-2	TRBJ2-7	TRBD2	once	CAPVRPAGTYEQYF	TGTGCCCCCGTCCGGCCAGCGGGAACCTACGAGCAGTACTTC
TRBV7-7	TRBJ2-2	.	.	CASSLGGITGELFF	TGTGCCAGCAGCCTGGGCGGGATCACCGGGGAGCTGTTTTTT
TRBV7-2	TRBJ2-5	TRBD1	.	CASSTRPGQDGETQYF	TGTGCCAGCAGCACCAGACCCGGACAGGATGGGGAGACCCAGTACTTC
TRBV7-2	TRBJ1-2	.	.	CASSLRSQGLSGYGYTF	TGTGCCAGCAGCTTAAGATCTCAGGGTTTGAGTGGATATGGCTACACCTTC
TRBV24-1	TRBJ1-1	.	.	CATSDSTTPEAFF	TGTGCCACCAGTGATTCCACGACACCCGAAGCTTTCTTT
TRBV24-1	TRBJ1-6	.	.	CATRGEALNSPLHF	TGTGCCACCAGGGGGGAGGCCCTGAATTCACCCCTCCACTTT
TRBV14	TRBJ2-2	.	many	CASSRGAYTGELFF	TGTGCCAGCTCCCGGGGGGCATACACCGGGGAGCTGTTTTTT
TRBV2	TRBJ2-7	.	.	CASSEAMAMFEQYF	TGTGCCAGCAGTGAAGCGATGGCCATGTTCGAGCAGTACTTC
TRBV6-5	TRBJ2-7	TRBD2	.	CASSRLAGVHYEQYF	TGTGCCAGCAGTCGACTAGCGGGAGTCCACTACGAGCAGTACTTC
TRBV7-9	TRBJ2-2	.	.	CASSYRANTGELFF	TGTGCCAGCAGCTACAGAGCGAACACCGGGGAGCTGTTTTTT
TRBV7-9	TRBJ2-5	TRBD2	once	CASSFTEAGDGETQYF	TGTGCCAGCAGCTTTACGGAAGCGGGAGACGGGGAGACCCAGTACTTC
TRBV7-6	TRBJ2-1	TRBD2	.	CASSLATSGTSGDNEQFF	TGTGCCAGCAGCTTAGCAACTTCCGGGACTAGCGGGGACAATGAGCAGTTCTTC
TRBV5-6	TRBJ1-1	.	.	CASSLGYLWLTEAFF	TGTGCCAGCAGCTTGGGTTATCTATGGTTGACTGAAGCTTTCTTT
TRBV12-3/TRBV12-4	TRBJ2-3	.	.	CASSFTFGAQW	TGTGCCAGCAGTTTTACCTTTGGGGCCCAATGG
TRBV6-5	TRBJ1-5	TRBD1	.	CASRGTAGQPQHF	TGTGCCAGCAGGGGGACAGCTGGTCAGCCCCAGCATTTT
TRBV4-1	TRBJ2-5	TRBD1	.	CASSRTGGSETQYF	TGCGCCAGCAGCCGAACAGGGGGCTCGGAGACCCAGTACTTC
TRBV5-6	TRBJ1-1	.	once	CASTYRSNTEAFF	TGTGCCAGCACCTACCGGTCGAACACTGAAGCTTTCTTT
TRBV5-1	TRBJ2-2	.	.	CASSFDVTATGELFF	TGCGCCAGCAGCTTCGATGTCACAGCCACCGGGGAGCTGTTTTTT
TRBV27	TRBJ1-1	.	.	CASSLGGVWNTEAFF	TGTGCCAGCAGTTTAGGAGGGGTCTGGAACACTGAAGCTTTCTTT
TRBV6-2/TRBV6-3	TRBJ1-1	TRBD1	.	CASSYPGQGRYPEAFF	TGTGCCAGCAGTTATCCCGGACAGGGCCGGTACCCTGAAGCTTTCTTT
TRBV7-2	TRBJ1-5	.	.	CASSVLQGFNQPQHF	TGTGCCAGCAGCGTCCTGCAGGGGTTCAATCAGCCCCAGCATTTT
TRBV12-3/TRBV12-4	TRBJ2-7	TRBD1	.	CASRDRAISEQYF	TGTGCCAGCCGGGACAGGGCCATTAGCGAGCAGTACTTC
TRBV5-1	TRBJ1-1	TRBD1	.	CASSTGQGKGTEAFF	TGCGCCAGCAGCACCGGACAGGGCAAAGGGACTGAAGCTTTCTTT
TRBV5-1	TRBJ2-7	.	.	CASTPLTGSYEQYF	TGCGCCAGCACCCCCCTCACAGGTTCCTACGAGCAGTACTTC
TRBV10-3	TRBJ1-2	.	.	CAISEVTAALGYTF	TGTGCCATCAGTGAGGTTACAGCTGCTTTGGGCTACACCTTC
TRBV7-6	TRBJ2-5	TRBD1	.	CASSLEARGLPETQYF	TGTGCCAGCAGCTTAGAAGCAAGGGGGCTTCCAGAGACCCAGTACTTC
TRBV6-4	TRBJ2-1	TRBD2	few	CASSDSGSSYNEQFF	TGTGCCAGCAGTGATAGCGGGAGCTCCTACAATGAGCAGTTCTTC
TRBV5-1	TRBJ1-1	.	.	CASSFGQRNTEAFF	TGCGCCAGCAGCTTTGGACAACGGAACACTGAAGCTTTCTTT
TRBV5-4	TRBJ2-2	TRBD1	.	CASRPDRANTGELFF	TGTGCCAGCAGACCTGACAGGGCGAACACCGGGGAGCTGTTTTTT
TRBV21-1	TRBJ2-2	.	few	CASSKAGRGMNTGELFF	TGTGCCAGCAGCAAAGCTGGCAGGGGGATGAACACCGGGGAGCTGTTTTTT